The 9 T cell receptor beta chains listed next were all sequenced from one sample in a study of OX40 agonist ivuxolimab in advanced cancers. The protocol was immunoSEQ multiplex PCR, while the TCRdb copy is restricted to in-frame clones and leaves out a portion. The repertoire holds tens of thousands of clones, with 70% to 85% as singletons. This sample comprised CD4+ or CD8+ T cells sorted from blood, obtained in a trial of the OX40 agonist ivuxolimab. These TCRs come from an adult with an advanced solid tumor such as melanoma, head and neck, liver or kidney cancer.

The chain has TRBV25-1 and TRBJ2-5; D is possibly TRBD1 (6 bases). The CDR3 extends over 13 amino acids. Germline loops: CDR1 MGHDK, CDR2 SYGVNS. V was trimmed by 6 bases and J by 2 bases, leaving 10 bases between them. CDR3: CASSRGPQETQYF. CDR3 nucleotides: TGTGCCAGCAGCAGGGGCCCACAAGAGACCCAGTACTTC.

DNA of the CDR3: TGTGCCAGCACTCTAAGGACAGGGGGAAGCGAGCAGTACGTC. Its protein is CASTLRTGGSEQYV. The chain joins TRBV6-1 to TRBJ2-7, with 10 bases that match TRBD1. V shed 7 bases, J shed 6 bases, and the junction held 9 bases outside the gene matches. The CDR3 covers 14 residues. Germline V gene sequence: CDR1 MNHNS, CDR2 SASEGT.

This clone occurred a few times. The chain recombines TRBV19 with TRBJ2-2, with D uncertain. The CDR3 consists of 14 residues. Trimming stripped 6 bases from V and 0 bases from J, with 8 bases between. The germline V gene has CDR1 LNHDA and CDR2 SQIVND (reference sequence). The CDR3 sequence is CASSPLSNTGELFF. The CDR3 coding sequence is TGTGCCAGTAGCCCCCTATCGAACACCGGGGAGCTGTTTTTT. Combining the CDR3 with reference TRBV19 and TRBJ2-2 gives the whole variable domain DGGITQSPKYLFRKEGQNVTLSCEQNLNHDAMYWYRQDPGQGLRLIYYSQIVNDFQKGDIAEGYSVSREKKESFPLTVTSAQKNPTAFYLCASSPLSNTGELFFGEGSRLTVL.

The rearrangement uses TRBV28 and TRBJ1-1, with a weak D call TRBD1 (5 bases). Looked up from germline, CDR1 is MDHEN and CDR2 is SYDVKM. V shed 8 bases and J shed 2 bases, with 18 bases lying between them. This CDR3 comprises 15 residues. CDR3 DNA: TGTGCCAGCTTTTCCGGGGCGGGGGTTAACACTGAAGCTTTCTTT. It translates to CASFSGAGVNTEAFF. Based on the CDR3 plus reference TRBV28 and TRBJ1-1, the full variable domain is DVKVTQSSRYLVKRTGEKVFLECVQDMDHENMFWYRQDPGLGLRLIYFSYDVKMKEKGDIPEGYSVSREKKERFSLILESASTNQTSMYLCASFSGAGVNTEAFFGQGTRLTVV.

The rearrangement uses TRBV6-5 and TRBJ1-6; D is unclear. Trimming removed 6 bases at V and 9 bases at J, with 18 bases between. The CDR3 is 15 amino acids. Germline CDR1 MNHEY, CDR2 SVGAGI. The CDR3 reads CASSRQDRYGSPLHF. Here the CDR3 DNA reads TGTGCCAGCAGCAGACAAGACCGTTACGGTTCACCCCTCCACTTT.

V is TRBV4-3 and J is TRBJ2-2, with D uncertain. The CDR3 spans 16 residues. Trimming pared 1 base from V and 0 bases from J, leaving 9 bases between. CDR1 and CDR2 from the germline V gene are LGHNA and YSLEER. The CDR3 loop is CASSQVGRANTGELFF. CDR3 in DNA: TGCGCCAGCAGCCAAGTGGGCAGAGCGAACACCGGGGAGCTGTTTTTT.

The CDR3 reads CAWSLNWESGYTF. The CDR3 DNA reads as TGTGCCTGGAGTCTTAACTGGGAGTCTGGCTACACCTTC. V gene TRBV30 combines with J gene TRBJ1-2, with D uncertain. Germline V gene lookup returns CDR1 GTSNPN and CDR2 SVGIG (reference sequence). The V end lost 2 bases, the J end lost 7 bases, and 14 bases lay between the germline ends. This CDR3 spans 13 amino acids.

CDR3 sequence (DNA): TGTGCCAGCAGCTTAAGCGGGAGCACAGATACGCAGTATTTT. Its translation is CASSLSGSTDTQYF. The V and J genes are TRBV7-3 and TRBJ2-3; D is perhaps TRBD2 (5 bases). V was pared by 1 base and J by 0 bases, with 5 bases between. Germline loops: CDR1 SGHTA, CDR2 FQGTGA. This CDR3 has 14 residues.

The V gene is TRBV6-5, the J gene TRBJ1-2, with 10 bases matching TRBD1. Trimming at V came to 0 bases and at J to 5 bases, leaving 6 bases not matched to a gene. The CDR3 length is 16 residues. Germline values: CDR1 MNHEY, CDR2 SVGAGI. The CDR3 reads CASSYSSGTGVYGYTF. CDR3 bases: TGTGCCAGCAGTTACTCTTCCGGGACAGGGGTTTATGGCTACACCTTC.